One TCR beta chain is described in this entry. Antigen specificity is unknown. This sample is drawn from a study of CD8 T cell repertoires and HIV-1 epitope variants. Study summary: Controls were a CMV, EBV and flu peptide pool, Ebola AY9 negative control, and no-peptide well. Study-level findings and limits: No clonotypes responded to the TAALDMSHF plasma variant; roughly 5 recognized KF9, one HW9.

Survey-depth immunoSEQ sequencing covered TCR beta CDR3 regions. Libraries were prepared by immunoSEQ multiplex PCR; TCRdb keeps only in-frame clonotypes and omits some of them. Altogether about 6,000 clones are present, roughly two thirds being singletons, with the ten largest covering roughly 42%. Germline trimming cut 2 bases from V and 4 bases from J; bases unmatched to any gene: 1. The CDR3 has 14 residues. The germline gives CDR1 SGHRS, CDR2 YFSETQ. This chain links TRBV5-1 with TRBJ1-4, with 8 bases matching TRBD1. The clonotype comes from a male donor with HIV. Sequencing was carried out using cultured CD8+ T cells derived from PBMCs. This CDR3 is CASSLGQGNEKLFF. The CDR3, as DNA: TGCGCCAGCAGCTTAGGACAGGGTAATGAAAAACTGTTTTTT.